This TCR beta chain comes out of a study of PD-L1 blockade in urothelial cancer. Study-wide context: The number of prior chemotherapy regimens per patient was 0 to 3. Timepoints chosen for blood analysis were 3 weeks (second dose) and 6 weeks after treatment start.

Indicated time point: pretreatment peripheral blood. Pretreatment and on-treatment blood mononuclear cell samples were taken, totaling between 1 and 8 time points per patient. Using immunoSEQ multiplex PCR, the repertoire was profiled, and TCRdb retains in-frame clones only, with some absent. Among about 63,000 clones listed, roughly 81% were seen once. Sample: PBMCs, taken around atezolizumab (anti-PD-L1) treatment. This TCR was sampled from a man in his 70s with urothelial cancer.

The CDR3 DNA follows: TGTGCCAGCAGTGAAACAGGCTTGAACACTGAAGCTTTCTTT. It codes for CASSETGLNTEAFF. The rearrangement joins TRBV6-1 to TRBJ1-1, with D perhaps matching TRBD1 (5 bases). The V gene's germline CDR1 is MNHNS and CDR2 SASEGT. The V and J ends lost 2 bases and 0 bases respectively, with 7 bases between them. The length of the CDR3 is 14 residues.